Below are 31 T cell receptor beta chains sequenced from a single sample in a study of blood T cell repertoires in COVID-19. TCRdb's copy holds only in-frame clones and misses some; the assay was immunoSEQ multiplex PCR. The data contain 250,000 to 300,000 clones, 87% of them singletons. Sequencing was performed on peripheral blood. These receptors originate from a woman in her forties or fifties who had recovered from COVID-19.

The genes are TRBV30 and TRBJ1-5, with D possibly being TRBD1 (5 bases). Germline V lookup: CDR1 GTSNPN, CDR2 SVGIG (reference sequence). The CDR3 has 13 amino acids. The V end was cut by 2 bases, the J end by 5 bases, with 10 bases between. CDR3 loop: CAWSPRVHQPQHF. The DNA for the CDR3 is TGTGCCTGGAGTCCCAGGGTCCATCAGCCCCAGCATTTT.

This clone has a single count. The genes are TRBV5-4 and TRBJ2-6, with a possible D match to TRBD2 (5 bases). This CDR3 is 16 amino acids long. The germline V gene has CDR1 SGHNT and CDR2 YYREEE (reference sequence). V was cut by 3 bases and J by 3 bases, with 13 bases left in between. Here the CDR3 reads CASSSRIGSGANVLTF. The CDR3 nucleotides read TGTGCCAGCAGCTCAAGAATTGGGAGTGGGGCCAACGTCCTGACTTTC.

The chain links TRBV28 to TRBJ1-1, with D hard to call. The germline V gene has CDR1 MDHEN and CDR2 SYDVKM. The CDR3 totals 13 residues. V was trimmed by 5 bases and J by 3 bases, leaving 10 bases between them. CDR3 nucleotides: TGTGCCAGCAGTCCCGACTATCACACTGAAGCTTTCTTT. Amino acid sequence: CASSPDYHTEAFF.

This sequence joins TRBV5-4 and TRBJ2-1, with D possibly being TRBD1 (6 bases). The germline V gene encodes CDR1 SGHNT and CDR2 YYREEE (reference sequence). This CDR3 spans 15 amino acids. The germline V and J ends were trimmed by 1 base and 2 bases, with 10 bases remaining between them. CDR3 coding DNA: TGTGCCAGCAGCTTGAACCGGGACACCTACAATGAGCAGTTCTTC. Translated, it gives CASSLNRDTYNEQFF.

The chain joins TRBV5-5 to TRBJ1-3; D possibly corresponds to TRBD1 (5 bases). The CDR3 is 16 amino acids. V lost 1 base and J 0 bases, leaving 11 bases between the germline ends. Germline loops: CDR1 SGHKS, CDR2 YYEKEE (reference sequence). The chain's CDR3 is CASSLRGNPSGNTIYF. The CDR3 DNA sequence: TGTGCCAGCAGCTTGAGGGGAAACCCCTCTGGAAACACCATATATTTT.

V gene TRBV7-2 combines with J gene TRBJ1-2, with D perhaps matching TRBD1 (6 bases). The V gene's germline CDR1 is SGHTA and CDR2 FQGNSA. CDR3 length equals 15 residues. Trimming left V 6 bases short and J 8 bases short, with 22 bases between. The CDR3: CASRFPQEGDLGYTF. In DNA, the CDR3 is TGTGCCAGCAGGTTTCCCCAAGAGGGGGACCTGGGCTACACCTTC.

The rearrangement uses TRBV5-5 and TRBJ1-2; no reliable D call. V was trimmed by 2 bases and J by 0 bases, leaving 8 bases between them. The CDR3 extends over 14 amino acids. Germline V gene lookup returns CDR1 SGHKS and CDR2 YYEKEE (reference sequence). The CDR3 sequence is CASSFGLANYGYTF. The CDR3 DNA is TGTGCCAGCAGCTTCGGTCTAGCTAACTATGGCTACACCTTC.

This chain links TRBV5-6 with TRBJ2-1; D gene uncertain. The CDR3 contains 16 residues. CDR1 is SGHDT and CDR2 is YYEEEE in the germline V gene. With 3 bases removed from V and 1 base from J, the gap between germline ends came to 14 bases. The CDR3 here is CASSSRVLVSYNEQFF. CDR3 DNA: TGTGCCAGCAGCTCCCGGGTTCTAGTGTCCTACAATGAGCAGTTCTTC.

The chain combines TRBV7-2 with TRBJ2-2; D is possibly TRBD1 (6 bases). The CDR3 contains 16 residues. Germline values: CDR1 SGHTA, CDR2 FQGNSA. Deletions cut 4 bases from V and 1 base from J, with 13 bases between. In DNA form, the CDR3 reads TGTGCCAGCAGCTCCCAGGGGACGGGGAACACCGGGGAGCTGTTTTTT. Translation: CASSSQGTGNTGELFF.

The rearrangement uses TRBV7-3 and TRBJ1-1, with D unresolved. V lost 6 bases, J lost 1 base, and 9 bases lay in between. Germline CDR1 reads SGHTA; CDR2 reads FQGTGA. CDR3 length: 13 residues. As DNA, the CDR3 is TGTGCCAGCAGTTTCGACAAGAACACTGAAGCTTTCTTT. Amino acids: CASSFDKNTEAFF.

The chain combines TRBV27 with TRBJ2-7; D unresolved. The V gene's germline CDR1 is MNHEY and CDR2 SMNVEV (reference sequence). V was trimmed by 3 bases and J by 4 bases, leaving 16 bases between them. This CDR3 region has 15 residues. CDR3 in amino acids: CASSFWLPPKYEQYF. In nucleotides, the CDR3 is TGTGCCAGCAGTTTTTGGCTTCCCCCAAAGTACGAGCAGTACTTC.

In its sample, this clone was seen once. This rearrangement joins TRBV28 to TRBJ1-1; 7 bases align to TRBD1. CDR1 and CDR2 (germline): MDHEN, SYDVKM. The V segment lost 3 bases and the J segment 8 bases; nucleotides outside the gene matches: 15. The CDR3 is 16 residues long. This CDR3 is CASSLLNTRQGREAFF. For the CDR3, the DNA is TGTGCCAGCAGTTTGCTTAATACTCGACAGGGCAGGGAAGCTTTCTTT.

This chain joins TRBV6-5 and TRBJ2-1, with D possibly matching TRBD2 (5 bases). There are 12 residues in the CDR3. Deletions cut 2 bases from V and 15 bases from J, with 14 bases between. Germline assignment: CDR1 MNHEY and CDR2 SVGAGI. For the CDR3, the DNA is TGTGCCAGCAGTTACCCCGGGGAAGGTCGGTTCTTC. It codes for CASSYPGEGRFF.

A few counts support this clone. The chain's CDR3 is CASSLVTGTFYGYTF. Written as DNA, the CDR3 is TGTGCCAGCAGCTTAGTAACAGGAACTTTCTATGGCTACACCTTC. The gene calls are TRBV7-9 and TRBJ1-2; TRBD1 might be the D (5 bases). The CDR3 length is 15 residues. Germline V lookup: CDR1 SEHNR, CDR2 FQNEAQ (reference sequence). Deletions cut 1 base from V and 4 bases from J, with 13 bases between.

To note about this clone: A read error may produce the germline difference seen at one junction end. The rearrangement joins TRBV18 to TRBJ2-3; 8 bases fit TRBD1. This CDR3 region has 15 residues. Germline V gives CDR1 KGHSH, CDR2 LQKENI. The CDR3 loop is CASSLGQAAVVAVFF. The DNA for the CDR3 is TGTGCCAGCTCACTGGGACAGGCAGCAGTTGTCGCAGTGTTTTTT.

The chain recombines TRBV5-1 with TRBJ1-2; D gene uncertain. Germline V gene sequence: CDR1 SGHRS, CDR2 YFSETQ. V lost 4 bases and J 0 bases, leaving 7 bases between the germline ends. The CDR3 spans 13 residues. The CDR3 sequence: CASSIQTNYGYTF. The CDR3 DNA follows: TGCGCCAGCAGCATCCAGACTAACTATGGCTACACCTTC. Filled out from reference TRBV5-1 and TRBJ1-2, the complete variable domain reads KAGVTQTPRYLIKTRGQQVTLSCSPISGHRSVSWYQQTPGQGLQFLFEYFSETQRNKGNFPGRFSGRQFSNSRSEMNVSTLELGDSALYLCASSIQTNYGYTFGSGTRLTVV.

The CDR3 coding sequence is TGCGCCAGCAGCTTGGGGGTCGGGGGTTACAATGAGCAGTTCTTC. Protein: CASSLGVGGYNEQFF. This chain uses TRBV5-1 with TRBJ2-1, with D maybe TRBD2 (6 bases). Between the trimmed V and J ends, which lost 0 bases and 4 bases, there was a span of 11 bases. The V gene's germline CDR1 is SGHRS and CDR2 YFSETQ. This CDR3 is 15 amino acids long.

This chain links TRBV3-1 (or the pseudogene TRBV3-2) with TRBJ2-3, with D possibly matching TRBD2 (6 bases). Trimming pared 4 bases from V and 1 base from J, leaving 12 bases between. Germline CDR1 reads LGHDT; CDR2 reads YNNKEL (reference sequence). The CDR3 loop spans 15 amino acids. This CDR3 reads CASSPLAVRTDTQYF. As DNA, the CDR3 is TGTGCCAGCAGCCCTTTAGCGGTTCGCACAGATACGCAGTATTTT.

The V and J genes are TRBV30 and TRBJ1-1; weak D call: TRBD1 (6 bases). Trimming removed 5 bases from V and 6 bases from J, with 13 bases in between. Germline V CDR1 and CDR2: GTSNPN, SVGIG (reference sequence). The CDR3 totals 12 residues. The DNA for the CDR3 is TGTGCCTGGGACAGGCGGAGCCCTGAAGCTTTCTTT. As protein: CAWDRRSPEAFF. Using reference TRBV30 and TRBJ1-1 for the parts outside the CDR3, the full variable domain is SQTIHQWPATLVQPVGSPLSLECTVEGTSNPNLYWYRQAAGRGLQLLFYSVGIGQISSEVPQNLSASRPQDRQFILSSKKLLLSDSGFYLCAWDRRSPEAFFGQGTRLTVV.

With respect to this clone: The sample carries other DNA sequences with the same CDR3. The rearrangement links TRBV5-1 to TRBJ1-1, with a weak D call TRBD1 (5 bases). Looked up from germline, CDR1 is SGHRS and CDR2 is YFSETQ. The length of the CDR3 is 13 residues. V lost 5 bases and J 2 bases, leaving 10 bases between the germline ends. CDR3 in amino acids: CASRPGGNTEAFF. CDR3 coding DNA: TGCGCCAGCAGACCGGGGGGTAACACTGAAGCTTTCTTT.

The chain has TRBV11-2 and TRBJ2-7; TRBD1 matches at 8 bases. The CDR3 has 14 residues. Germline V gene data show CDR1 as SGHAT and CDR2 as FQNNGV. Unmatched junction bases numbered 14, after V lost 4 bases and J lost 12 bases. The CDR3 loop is CASSSQAGQGYLYF. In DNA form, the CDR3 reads TGTGCCAGCAGCTCCCAAGCAGGACAGGGCTACCTGTACTTC.

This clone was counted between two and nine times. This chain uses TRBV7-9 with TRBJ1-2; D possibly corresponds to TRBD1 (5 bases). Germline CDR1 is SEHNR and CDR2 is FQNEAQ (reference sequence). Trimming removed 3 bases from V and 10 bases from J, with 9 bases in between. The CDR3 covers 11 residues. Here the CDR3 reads CASSFHGAYTF. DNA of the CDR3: TGTGCCAGCAGCTTTCATGGGGCCTACACCTTC.

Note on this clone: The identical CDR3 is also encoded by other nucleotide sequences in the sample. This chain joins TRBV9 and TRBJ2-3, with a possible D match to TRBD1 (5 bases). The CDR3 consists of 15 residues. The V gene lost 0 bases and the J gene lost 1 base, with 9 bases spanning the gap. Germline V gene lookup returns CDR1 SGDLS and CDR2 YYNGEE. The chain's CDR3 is CASSVVGDGTDTQYF. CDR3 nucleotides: TGTGCCAGCAGCGTAGTAGGGGATGGCACAGATACGCAGTATTTT.

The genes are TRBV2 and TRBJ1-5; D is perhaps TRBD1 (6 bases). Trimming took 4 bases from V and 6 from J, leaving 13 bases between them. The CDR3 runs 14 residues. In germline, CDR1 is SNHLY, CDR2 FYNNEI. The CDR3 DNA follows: TGTGCCAGCAGTGGAACGGGGGGCGTTCAGCCCCAGCATTTT. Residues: CASSGTGGVQPQHF.

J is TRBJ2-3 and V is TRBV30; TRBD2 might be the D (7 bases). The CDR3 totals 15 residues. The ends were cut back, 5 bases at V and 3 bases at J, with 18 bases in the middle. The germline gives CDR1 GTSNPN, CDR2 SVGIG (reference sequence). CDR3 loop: CAWDNLGGGTDTQYF. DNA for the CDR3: TGTGCCTGGGATAATCTAGGGGGGGGGACAGATACGCAGTATTTT.

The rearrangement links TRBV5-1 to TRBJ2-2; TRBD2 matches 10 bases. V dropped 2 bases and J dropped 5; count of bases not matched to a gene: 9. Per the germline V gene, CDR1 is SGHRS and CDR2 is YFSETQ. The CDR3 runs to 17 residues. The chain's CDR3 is CASSFGGTSGITGELFF. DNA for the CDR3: TGCGCCAGCAGCTTTGGCGGAACTAGCGGGATAACCGGGGAGCTGTTTTTT.

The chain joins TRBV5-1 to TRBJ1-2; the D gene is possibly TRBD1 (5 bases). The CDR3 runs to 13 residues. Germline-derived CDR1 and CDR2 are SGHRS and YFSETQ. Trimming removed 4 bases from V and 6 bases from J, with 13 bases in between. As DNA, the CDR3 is TGCGCCAGCAGCCCGGCGGGGGGAGATGGCTACACCTTC. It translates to CASSPAGGDGYTF.

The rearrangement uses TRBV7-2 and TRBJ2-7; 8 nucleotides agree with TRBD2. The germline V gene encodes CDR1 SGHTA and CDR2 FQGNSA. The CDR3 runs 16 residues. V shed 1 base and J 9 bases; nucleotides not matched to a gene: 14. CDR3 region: CASSLDHAGGPGGQYF. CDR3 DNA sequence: TGTGCCAGCAGCTTAGATCACGCGGGAGGTCCGGGCGGGCAGTACTTC.

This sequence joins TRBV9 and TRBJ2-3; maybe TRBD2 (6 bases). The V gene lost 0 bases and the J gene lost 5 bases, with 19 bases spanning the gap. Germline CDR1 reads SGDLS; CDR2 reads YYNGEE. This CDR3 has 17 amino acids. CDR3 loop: CASSVDPGGGIEDTQYF. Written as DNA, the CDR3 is TGTGCCAGCAGCGTAGATCCAGGAGGCGGGATAGAAGATACGCAGTATTTT.

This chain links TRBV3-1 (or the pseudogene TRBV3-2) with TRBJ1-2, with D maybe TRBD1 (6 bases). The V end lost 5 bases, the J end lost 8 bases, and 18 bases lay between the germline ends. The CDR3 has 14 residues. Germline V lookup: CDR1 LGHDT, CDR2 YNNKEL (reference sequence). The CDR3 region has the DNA TGTGCCAGCAGCGTAATCCAGGGGTCCCCGGGCTACACCTTC. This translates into CASSVIQGSPGYTF.

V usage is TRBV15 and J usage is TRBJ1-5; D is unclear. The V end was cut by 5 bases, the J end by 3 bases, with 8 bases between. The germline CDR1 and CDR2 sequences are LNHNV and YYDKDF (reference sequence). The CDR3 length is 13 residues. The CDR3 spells CATSGTYNQPQHF. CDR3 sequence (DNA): TGTGCCACCAGCGGTACCTACAATCAGCCCCAGCATTTT.